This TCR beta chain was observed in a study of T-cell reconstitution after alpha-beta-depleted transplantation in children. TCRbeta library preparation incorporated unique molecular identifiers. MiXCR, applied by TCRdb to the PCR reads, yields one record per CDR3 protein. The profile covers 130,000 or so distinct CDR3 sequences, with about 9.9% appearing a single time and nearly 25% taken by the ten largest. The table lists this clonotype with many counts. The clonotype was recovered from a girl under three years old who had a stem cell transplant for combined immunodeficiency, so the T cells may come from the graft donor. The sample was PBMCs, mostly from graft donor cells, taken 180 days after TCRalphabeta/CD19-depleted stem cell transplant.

CDR3 nucleotide sequence: TGTGCCAGCTCACCACTTAAGGCAGGACAGGTGATGAACACTGAAGCTTTCTTT. This codes for CASSPLKAGQVMNTEAFF. The genes are TRBV18 and TRBJ1-1, with 7 positions matching TRBD1. This CDR3 contains 18 residues. Per germline, CDR1 KGHSH and CDR2 LQKENI. The junction had 11 bases not matched to a gene; V was cut back by 1 base and J by 0 bases.